This T cell receptor (beta chain) was observed in a study of T cells in narcolepsy. Clones were read by immunoSEQ multiplex PCR, and TCRdb kept only the in-frame ones, dropping some. The table records approximately 25,000 clones, 50% to 65% of them present only once. The CDR3 sequence is 16 residues long. V shed 6 bases, J shed 6 bases, and the junction held 11 bases outside the gene matches. CDR1 is SGDLS, CDR2 YYNGEE, per germline. This clone showed up just a few times. This clonotype was sampled from a human donor in good health. V gene TRBV9 combines with J gene TRBJ1-6; 8 bases align to TRBD1. Input material: memory (CD45RA-) CD4+ T cells from blood. The CDR3 reads CASNTDRGVGNSPLHF. The CDR3 coding sequence is TGTGCCAGCAATACAGACAGGGGAGTTGGTAATTCACCCCTCCACTTT.